This T cell receptor (beta chain) was obtained from a study of blood T cell repertoires in COVID-19. Study as a whole: PBMCs, B-cell-depleted T cells, or T cells provided the cDNA or gDNA that made up the material.

Two negative PCRs, clearance, or symptom resolution were required of recovered Cohort 3 donors. The protocol was immunoSEQ multiplex PCR, while the TCRdb copy is restricted to in-frame clones and leaves out a portion. This table holds roughly 170,000 clones, about 72% found once. The V end lost 5 bases, the J end lost 6 bases, and 23 bases lay between the germline ends. From germline, CDR1 is MNHEY and CDR2 SMNVEV (reference sequence). This CDR3 has 16 residues. The gene calls are TRBV27 and TRBJ2-7, with TRBD1 as a possible D gene (6 bases). What was sequenced was PBMCs or T cells enriched from blood (not recorded which). The source is a woman aged 45-59 years who had recovered from COVID-19. Here the CDR3 DNA reads TGTGCCAGCAGTACCACCTCGTCCACAGGGTGGTCCGAGCAGTACTTC. Protein sequence: CASSTTSSTGWSEQYF.